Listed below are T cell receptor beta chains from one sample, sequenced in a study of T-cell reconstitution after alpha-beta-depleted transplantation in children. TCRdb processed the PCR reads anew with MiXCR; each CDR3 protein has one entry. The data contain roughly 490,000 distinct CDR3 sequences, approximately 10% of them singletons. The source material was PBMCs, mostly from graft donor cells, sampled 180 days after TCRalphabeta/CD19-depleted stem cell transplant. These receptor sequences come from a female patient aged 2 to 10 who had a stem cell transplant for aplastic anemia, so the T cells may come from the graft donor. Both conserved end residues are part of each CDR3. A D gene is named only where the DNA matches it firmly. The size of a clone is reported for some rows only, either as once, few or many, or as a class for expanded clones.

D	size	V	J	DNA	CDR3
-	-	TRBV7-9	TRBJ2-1	TGTGCCAGCAGCCCCCCCCGCAGGGCCCCCCTCTACAATGAGCAGTTCTTC	CASSPPRRAPLYNEQFF
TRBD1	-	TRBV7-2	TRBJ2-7	TGTGCCAGCAGCTTAGAGCCTGACAGGGCGTACGAGCAGTACTTC	CASSLEPDRAYEQYF
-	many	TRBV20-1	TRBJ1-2	TGCAGTGCTAGAGATGCGTACTATGGCTACACCTTC	CSARDAYYGYTF
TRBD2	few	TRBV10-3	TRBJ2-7	TGTGCCATCAGCTCGGGACTAGGGCTTGAGCAGTACTTC	CAISSGLGLEQYF
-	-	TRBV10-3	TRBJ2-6	TGTGCCATCAGCCAAAGCTCTGGGGCCAACGTCCTGACTTTC	CAISQSSGANVLTF
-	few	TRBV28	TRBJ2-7	TGTGCCAGCAGTTACCCGCCGGGACGGGGACCCCACGAGCAGTACTTC	CASSYPPGRGPHEQYF
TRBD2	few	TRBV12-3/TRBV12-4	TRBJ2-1	TGTGCCAGCAGGAGGAGTCCGCCTAGCGGGTACAATGAGCAGTTCTTC	CASRRSPPSGYNEQFF
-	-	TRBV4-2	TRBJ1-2	TGTGCCAGCAGCCAAGGGGGGCGCAGTTTTGGCTACACCTTC	CASSQGGRSFGYTF
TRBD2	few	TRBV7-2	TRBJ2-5	TGTGCCAGCAGCTTTCTAGCGGGAGGGCCGGAGACCCAGTACTTC	CASSFLAGGPETQYF
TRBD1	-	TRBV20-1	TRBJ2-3	TGCAGTGCTAGCACAGGGGCTCGCACAGATACGCAGTATTTT	CSASTGARTDTQYF
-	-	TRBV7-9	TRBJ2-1	TGTGCCAGCAGTAACGGGGACGACGAGCAGTTCTTC	CASSNGDDEQFF
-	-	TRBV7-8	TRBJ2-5	TGTGCCAGCAAGTTAGGGGGTCAAGAGTACTTC	CASKLGGQEYF
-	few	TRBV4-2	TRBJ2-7	TGTGCCAGCAGCCAAGTGGACAGCCGACAAACCTACGAGCAGTACTTC	CASSQVDSRQTYEQYF
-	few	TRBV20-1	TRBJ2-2	TGCAGTGCTAGAGAAGGGACGAACACCGGGGAGCTGTTTTTT	CSAREGTNTGELFF
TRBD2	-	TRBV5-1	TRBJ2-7	TGCGCCAGCAGCTCACCAATAGCGGGAGAGCAGTACTTC	CASSSPIAGEQYF
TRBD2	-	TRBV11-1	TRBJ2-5	TGTGCCAGCAGCTTATCCATAGCGGGATCTGAGACCCAGTACTTC	CASSLSIAGSETQYF
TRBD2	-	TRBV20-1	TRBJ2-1	TGCAGTGCTAGAGATGGCCCCCTAGCGGGAGGCGCACTTTCCTACAATGAGCAGTTCTTC	CSARDGPLAGGALSYNEQFF
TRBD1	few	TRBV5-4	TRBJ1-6	TGTGCCAGCAGCTTGGTCGGGACAGGTCTTAATTCACCCCTCCACTTT	CASSLVGTGLNSPLHF
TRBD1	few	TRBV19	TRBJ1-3	TGTGCTACTACCTCGGGACAGAGCTCTGGAAACACCATATATTTT	CATTSGQSSGNTIYF
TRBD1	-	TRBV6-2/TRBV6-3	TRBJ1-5	TGTGCCAGCAGCGCATCCCGGACAGGTAACCAGCCCCAGCATTTT	CASSASRTGNQPQHF
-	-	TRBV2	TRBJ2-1	TGTGCCAGCAGTGAAGATCGTGTGGTACGGAACAATGAGCAGTTCTTC	CASSEDRVVRNNEQFF
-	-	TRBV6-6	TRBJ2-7	TGTGCCAGCAGTTACTCGACGGGGGATAGGTACTTC	CASSYSTGDRYF
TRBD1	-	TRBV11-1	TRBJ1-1	TGTGCCAGCAGCGGACAGGGGGCAGCTTACACTGAAGCTTTCTTT	CASSGQGAAYTEAFF
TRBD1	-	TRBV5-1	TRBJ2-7	TGCGCCAGCAGCTTGACAGGGGTCTACTACGAGCAGTACTTC	CASSLTGVYYEQYF
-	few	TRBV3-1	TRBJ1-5	TGTGCCAGCAGCCACAAGCTCGGGGCAGGGGCCAATCAGCCCCAGCATTTT	CASSHKLGAGANQPQHF
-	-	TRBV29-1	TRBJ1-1	TGCAGCGTGGGGACAATGAACACTGAAGCTTTCTTT	CSVGTMNTEAFF